The rows below give T cell receptor beta chains drawn from one sample of a study of shared clonotypes between healthy human individuals. Using immunoSEQ multiplex PCR, the repertoire was profiled, and TCRdb retains in-frame clones only, with some absent. The data show 2.5 million or so clones, more than 90% seen once. Sample: naive CD4+ T cells sorted from blood. All receptors come from a man between 18 and 29 years old in good health. The CDR3 runs from the conserved cysteine through the conserved F or W. A D gene is named only where the DNA matches it firmly. Some rows have no size entry. The others give once, few or many, or a class for an expanded clone.

d_call: TRBD1; clone_size: .; cdr3_length: 16; j_call: TRBJ1-4; v_call: TRBV28; cdr3_nt: TGTGCCAGCAGTTTAGGGGCAGGGGGGAGGCGCGAAAAACTGTTTTTT; cdr3_aa: CASSLGAGGRREKLFF
d_call: .; clone_size: .; cdr3_length: 14; j_call: TRBJ2-5; v_call: TRBV11-2; cdr3_nt: TGTGCCAGCAGCTTAAGGGGGGAGTGGGGGACCCAGTACTTC; cdr3_aa: CASSLRGEWGTQYF
d_call: .; clone_size: .; cdr3_length: 13; j_call: TRBJ2-7; v_call: TRBV7-2; cdr3_nt: TGTGCCAGTTGTTTCGGACTCCAGTACGAGCAGTACTTC; cdr3_aa: CASCFGLQYEQYF
d_call: .; clone_size: .; cdr3_length: 15; j_call: TRBJ1-1; v_call: TRBV7-2; cdr3_nt: TGTGCCAGCAGCTTAGTGAGTTTGAGTAACACTGAAGCTTTCTTT; cdr3_aa: CASSLVSLSNTEAFF
d_call: .; clone_size: .; cdr3_length: 15; j_call: TRBJ2-3; v_call: TRBV18; cdr3_nt: TGTGCCAGCTCACCACCGGGCAGGGCCGCAGATACGCAGTATTTT; cdr3_aa: CASSPPGRAADTQYF
d_call: TRBD1; clone_size: .; cdr3_length: 15; j_call: TRBJ1-4; v_call: TRBV7-9; cdr3_nt: TGTGCCAGCAGCTTCTACAGGGGAGGAGAGGAAAAACTGTTTTTT; cdr3_aa: CASSFYRGGEEKLFF
d_call: TRBD1; clone_size: once; cdr3_length: 14; j_call: TRBJ2-5; v_call: TRBV11-3; cdr3_nt: TGTGCCAGCAGCTTGAACAGGGGGCAAGAGACCCAGTACTTC; cdr3_aa: CASSLNRGQETQYF
d_call: TRBD2; clone_size: .; cdr3_length: 14; j_call: TRBJ2-7; v_call: TRBV6-1; cdr3_nt: TGTGCCAGCAGGGAGACTAGCGGCTCCTACGAGCAGTACTTC; cdr3_aa: CASRETSGSYEQYF
d_call: .; clone_size: .; cdr3_length: 14; j_call: TRBJ1-4; v_call: TRBV28; cdr3_nt: TGTGCCAGCAGTTTAATGGGAGATCGTGAAAAACTGTTTTTT; cdr3_aa: CASSLMGDREKLFF
d_call: .; clone_size: .; cdr3_length: 15; j_call: TRBJ1-2; v_call: TRBV11-2; cdr3_nt: TGTGCCAGCAGCTCCCCGGACAGCCGTTATTATGGCTACACCTTC; cdr3_aa: CASSSPDSRYYGYTF
d_call: TRBD2; clone_size: .; cdr3_length: 18; j_call: TRBJ2-7; v_call: TRBV7-2; cdr3_nt: TGTGCCAGCAGCTCGAGGACTAGCGGAGGGGCCAGCTCCTACGAGCAGTACTTC; cdr3_aa: CASSSRTSGGASSYEQYF
d_call: .; clone_size: .; cdr3_length: 18; j_call: TRBJ2-3; v_call: TRBV7-8; cdr3_nt: TGTGCCAGCAGCTTCTCCCCAGGGACGGACACAAACACAGATACGCAGTATTTT; cdr3_aa: CASSFSPGTDTNTDTQYF
d_call: .; clone_size: .; cdr3_length: 16; j_call: TRBJ2-3; v_call: TRBV6-5; cdr3_nt: TGTGCCAGCAGTTACTCAAGGGGTTCGGGCACAGATACGCAGTATTTT; cdr3_aa: CASSYSRGSGTDTQYF
d_call: .; clone_size: .; cdr3_length: 16; j_call: TRBJ2-5; v_call: TRBV19; cdr3_nt: TGTGCCAGTAGTCCTGGGGCTGGGGGCGGAAGCGGGACCCAGTACTTC; cdr3_aa: CASSPGAGGGSGTQYF
d_call: .; clone_size: once; cdr3_length: 12; j_call: TRBJ1-1; v_call: TRBV6-6; cdr3_nt: TGTGCCAGCAACAGGGTGAACACTGAAGCTTTCTTT; cdr3_aa: CASNRVNTEAFF
d_call: .; clone_size: .; cdr3_length: 15; j_call: TRBJ1-1; v_call: TRBV2; cdr3_nt: TGTGCCAGCAGTGCCACCCGGGGGGCGAACACTGAAGCTTTCTTT; cdr3_aa: CASSATRGANTEAFF
d_call: TRBD2; clone_size: .; cdr3_length: 16; j_call: TRBJ2-4; v_call: TRBV6-1; cdr3_nt: TGTGCCAGCAGTGAAGAATCGGTGGGGGGGAAAAACATTCAGTACTTC; cdr3_aa: CASSEESVGGKNIQYF
d_call: .; clone_size: .; cdr3_length: 14; j_call: TRBJ1-1; v_call: TRBV5-4; cdr3_nt: TGTGCCAGCAGCTTGATCGAAGCGAACACTGAAGCTTTCTTT; cdr3_aa: CASSLIEANTEAFF
d_call: TRBD1; clone_size: few; cdr3_length: 13; j_call: TRBJ1-1; v_call: TRBV30; cdr3_nt: TGTGCCTGGGGGGACAGGATGAACACTGAAGCTTTCTTT; cdr3_aa: CAWGDRMNTEAFF
d_call: .; clone_size: .; cdr3_length: 16; j_call: TRBJ1-2; v_call: TRBV19; cdr3_nt: TGTGCCAGTAGTATAGGGGGCTCGGAACCCTCTTATGGCTACACCTTC; cdr3_aa: CASSIGGSEPSYGYTF
d_call: TRBD1; clone_size: once; cdr3_length: 15; j_call: TRBJ1-1; v_call: TRBV7-2; cdr3_nt: TGTGCCAGCAGCGCTCGACAGGGTCAGAACACTGAAGCTTTCTTT; cdr3_aa: CASSARQGQNTEAFF
d_call: .; clone_size: .; cdr3_length: 13; j_call: TRBJ1-1; v_call: TRBV6-4; cdr3_nt: TGTGCCAGCAGTGAGCAGGGGACCACTGAAGCTTTCTTT; cdr3_aa: CASSEQGTTEAFF
d_call: .; clone_size: .; cdr3_length: 17; j_call: TRBJ1-5; v_call: TRBV7-9; cdr3_nt: TGTGCCAGCAGCTTAGAGACAGCCAGGGTGTGGAATCAGCCCCAGCATTTT; cdr3_aa: CASSLETARVWNQPQHF
d_call: .; clone_size: few; cdr3_length: 13; j_call: TRBJ1-4; v_call: TRBV30; cdr3_nt: TGTGCCTGGAGCCCCGGCGGCGGGGAAAAACTGTTTTTT; cdr3_aa: CAWSPGGGEKLFF
d_call: .; clone_size: .; cdr3_length: 19; j_call: TRBJ1-5; v_call: TRBV4-1; cdr3_nt: TGCGCCAGCAGCCAAGAAGACCCCGGCAGGTGGGATGGCAATCAGCCCCAGCATTTT; cdr3_aa: CASSQEDPGRWDGNQPQHF
d_call: .; clone_size: .; cdr3_length: 15; j_call: TRBJ2-7; v_call: TRBV21-1; cdr3_nt: TGTGCCAGCAGCAAAGGGCAGGGGGTCTACTACGAGCAGTACTTC; cdr3_aa: CASSKGQGVYYEQYF
d_call: .; clone_size: once; cdr3_length: 11; j_call: TRBJ2-5; v_call: TRBV7-2; cdr3_nt: TGTGCCAGCCCTAAAGAGGGCGCCCAGTACTTC; cdr3_aa: CASPKEGAQYF